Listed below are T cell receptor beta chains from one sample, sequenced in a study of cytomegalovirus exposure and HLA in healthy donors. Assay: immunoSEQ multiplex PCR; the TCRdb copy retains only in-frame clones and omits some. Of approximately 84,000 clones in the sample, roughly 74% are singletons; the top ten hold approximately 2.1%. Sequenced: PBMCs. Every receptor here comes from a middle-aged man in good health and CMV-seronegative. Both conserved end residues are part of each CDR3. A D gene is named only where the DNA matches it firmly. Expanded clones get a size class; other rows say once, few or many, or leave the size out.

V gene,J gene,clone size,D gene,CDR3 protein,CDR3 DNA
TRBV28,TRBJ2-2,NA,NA,CASSRAGSQAGELFF,TGTGCCAGCAGTCGAGCGGGCTCGCAGGCCGGGGAGCTGTTTTTT
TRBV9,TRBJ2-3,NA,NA,CASSVEAGAQDTQYF,TGTGCCAGCAGCGTAGAGGCGGGGGCCCAAGATACGCAGTATTTT
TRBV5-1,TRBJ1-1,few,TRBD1,CASSFDRAGNTEAFF,TGCGCCAGCAGCTTTGACAGGGCCGGGAACACTGAAGCTTTCTTT
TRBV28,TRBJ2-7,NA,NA,CASSLSEGANDEQYF,TGTGCCAGCAGTTTATCCGAGGGCGCCAATGACGAGCAGTACTTC
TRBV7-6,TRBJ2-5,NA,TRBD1,CASSLVLGTGLQETQYF,TGTGCCAGCAGCTTAGTTTTGGGGACAGGGCTCCAAGAGACCCAGTACTTC
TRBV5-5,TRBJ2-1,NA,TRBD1,CASKPGQVNNEQFF,TGTGCCAGCAAACCGGGACAGGTGAACAATGAGCAGTTCTTC
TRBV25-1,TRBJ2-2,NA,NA,CASSPIGAEANTGELFF,TGTGCCAGCAGTCCTATAGGGGCGGAAGCGAACACCGGGGAGCTGTTTTTT
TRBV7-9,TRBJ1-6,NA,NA,CASRFDRDNSPLHF,TGTGCCAGCAGATTCGACAGAGATAATTCACCCCTCCACTTT
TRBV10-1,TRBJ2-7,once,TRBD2,CASSETAASGSYEQYF,TGCGCCAGCAGTGAAACCGCGGCTAGCGGGAGTTACGAGCAGTACTTC
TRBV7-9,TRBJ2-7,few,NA,CASSLVATYEQYF,TGTGCCAGCAGCTTAGTCGCGACCTACGAGCAGTACTTC
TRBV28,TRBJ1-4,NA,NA,CASSPRTGYSHSGNEKLFF,TGTGCCAGCAGTCCGCGAACAGGGTACTCCCATTCGGGTAATGAAAAACTGTTTTTT
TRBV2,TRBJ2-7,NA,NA,CASSTAGALGGEQYF,TGTGCCAGCAGTACCGCAGGGGCCCTAGGTGGGGAGCAGTACTTC
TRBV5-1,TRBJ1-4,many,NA,CASSLDGRSNEKLFF,TGCGCCAGCAGCTTGGACGGCAGGTCGAATGAAAAACTGTTTTTT
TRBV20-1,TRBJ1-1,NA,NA,CSAPSTEAFF,TGCAGTGCTCCGAGCACTGAAGCTTTCTTT
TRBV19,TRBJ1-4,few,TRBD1,CASSIDRGRTNEKLFF,TGTGCCAGTAGTATCGACAGGGGACGGACTAATGAAAAACTGTTTTTT
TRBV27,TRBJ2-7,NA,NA,CASSSTGRNEQYF,TGTGCCAGCAGTTCGACAGGGAGGAACGAGCAGTACTTC
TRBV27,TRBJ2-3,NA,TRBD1,CASTYWGRGQVDTQYF,TGTGCCAGCACCTATTGGGGCAGGGGGCAAGTAGATACGCAGTATTTT
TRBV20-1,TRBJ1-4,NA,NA,CSALNEKLFF,TGCAGTGCCCTTAATGAAAAACTGTTTTTT
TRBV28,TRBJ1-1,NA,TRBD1,CASSPYTRGQGASQRTEAFF,TGTGCCAGCAGTCCATACACCCGAGGACAGGGGGCGAGTCAGAGAACTGAAGCTTTCTTT
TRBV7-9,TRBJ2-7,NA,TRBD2,CASSREGQSYEQYF,TGTGCCAGCAGCCGGGAGGGGCAGTCCTACGAGCAGTACTTC
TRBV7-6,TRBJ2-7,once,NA,CASSLAQGLTNEQYF,TGTGCCAGCAGCTTAGCGCAAGGACTCACCAACGAGCAGTACTTC
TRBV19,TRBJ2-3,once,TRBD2,CASSRREGSTDTQYF,TGTGCCAGTAGTAGGCGGGAGGGATCGACAGATACGCAGTATTTT
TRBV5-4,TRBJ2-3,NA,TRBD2,CASTLAGGSTDTQYF,TGTGCCAGCACGCTAGCGGGGGGCAGCACAGATACGCAGTATTTT
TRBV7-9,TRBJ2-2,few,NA,CASSSARDAGELFF,TGTGCCAGCAGCTCTGCGCGGGACGCCGGGGAGCTGTTTTTT
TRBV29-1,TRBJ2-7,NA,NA,CSGTAAYEQYF,TGCAGCGGGACAGCAGCCTACGAGCAGTACTTC
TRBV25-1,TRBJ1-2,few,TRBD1,CASSGGTGTSGYTF,TGTGCCAGCAGTGGCGGGACAGGCACCTCGGGCTACACCTTC
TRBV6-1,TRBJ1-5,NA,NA,CATTKTPDRNQPQHF,TGTGCCACCACTAAAACTCCGGACAGAAATCAGCCCCAGCATTTT
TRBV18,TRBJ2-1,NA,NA,CASSPGGSYYNEQFF,TGTGCCAGCTCACCTGGGGGCTCATACTACAATGAGCAGTTCTTC
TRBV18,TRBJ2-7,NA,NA,CASSPKLIEQYF,TGTGCCAGCTCACCAAAACTCATCGAGCAGTACTTC
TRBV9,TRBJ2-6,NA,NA,CASSVGTVPGANVLTF,TGTGCCAGCAGCGTAGGGACAGTACCTGGGGCCAACGTCCTGACTTTC
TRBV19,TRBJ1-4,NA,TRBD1,CASSSTGTVNEKLFF,TGTGCCAGTAGTAGTACCGGGACAGTGAATGAAAAACTGTTTTTT
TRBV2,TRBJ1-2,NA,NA,CASSIPLTGPNYGYTF,TGTGCCAGCAGTATTCCCTTGACAGGCCCTAACTATGGCTACACCTTC
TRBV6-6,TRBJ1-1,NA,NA,CASREGAAAFF,TGTGCCAGCAGGGAGGGAGCGGCAGCTTTCTTT
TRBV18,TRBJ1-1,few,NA,CASSLKAQAFF,TGTGCCAGCTCCCTAAAAGCGCAGGCTTTCTTT
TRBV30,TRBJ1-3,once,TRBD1,CAFYRGSSGNTIYF,TGTGCCTTTTACAGGGGGAGCTCTGGAAACACCATATATTTT
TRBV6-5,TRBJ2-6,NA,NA,CASAQGGANVLTF,TGTGCCAGCGCCCAGGGGGGGGCCAACGTCCTGACTTTC
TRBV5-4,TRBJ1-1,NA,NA,CASSPPGGITEAFF,TGTGCCAGCAGCCCTCCCGGAGGAATCACTGAAGCTTTCTTT
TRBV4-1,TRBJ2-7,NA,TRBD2,CASSQPREGLVEQYF,TGCGCCAGCAGCCAACCCCGGGAGGGGTTAGTCGAGCAGTACTTC
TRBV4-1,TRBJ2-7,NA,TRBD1,CASSQGQGTYEQYF,TGCGCCAGCAGCCAGGGACAGGGGACCTACGAGCAGTACTTC
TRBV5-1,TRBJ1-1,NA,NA,CASSSGMTNTEAFF,TGCGCCAGCAGCAGCGGGATGACGAACACTGAAGCTTTCTTT